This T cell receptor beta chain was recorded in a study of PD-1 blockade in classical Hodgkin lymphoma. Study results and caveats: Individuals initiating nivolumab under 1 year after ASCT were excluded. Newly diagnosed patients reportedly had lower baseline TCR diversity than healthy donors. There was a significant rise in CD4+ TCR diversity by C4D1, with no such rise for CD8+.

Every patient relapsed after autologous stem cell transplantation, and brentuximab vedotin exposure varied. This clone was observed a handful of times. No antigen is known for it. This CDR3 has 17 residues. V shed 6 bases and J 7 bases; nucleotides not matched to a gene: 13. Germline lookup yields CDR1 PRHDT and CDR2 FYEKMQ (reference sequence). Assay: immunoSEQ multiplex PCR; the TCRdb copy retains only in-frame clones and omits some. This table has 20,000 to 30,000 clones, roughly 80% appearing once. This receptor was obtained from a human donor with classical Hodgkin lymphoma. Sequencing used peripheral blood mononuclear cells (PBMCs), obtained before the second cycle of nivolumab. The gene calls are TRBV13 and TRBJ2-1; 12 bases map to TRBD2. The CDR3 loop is CASRREGLAGGENEQFF. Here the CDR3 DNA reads TGTGCCAGCAGGCGAGAGGGGCTAGCGGGAGGGGAGAATGAGCAGTTCTTC.